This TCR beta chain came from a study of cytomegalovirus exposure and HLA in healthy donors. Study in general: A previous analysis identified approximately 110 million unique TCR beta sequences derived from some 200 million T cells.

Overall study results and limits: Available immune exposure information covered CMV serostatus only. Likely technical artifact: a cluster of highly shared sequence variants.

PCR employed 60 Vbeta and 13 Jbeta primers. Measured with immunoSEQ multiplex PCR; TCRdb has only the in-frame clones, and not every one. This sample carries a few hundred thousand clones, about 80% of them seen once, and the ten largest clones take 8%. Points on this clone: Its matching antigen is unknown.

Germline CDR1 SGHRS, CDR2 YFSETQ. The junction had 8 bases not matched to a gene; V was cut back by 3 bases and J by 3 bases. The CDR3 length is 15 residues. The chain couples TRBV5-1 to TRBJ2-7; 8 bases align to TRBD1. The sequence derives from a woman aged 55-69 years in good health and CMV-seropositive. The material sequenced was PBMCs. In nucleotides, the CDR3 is TGCGCCAGCAGCTGGAGGACAGGGCGGAACTACGAGCAGTACTTC. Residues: CASSWRTGRNYEQYF.